Shown below are 25 T cell receptor beta chains from a single sample sequenced in a study of siplizumab effects on memory and regulatory T cells. Here immunoSEQ multiplex PCR was the method, and the copy in TCRdb shows in-frame clones only, minus some. The profile shows about 50,000 clones, roughly 93% of them singletons. Sequenced input: CD8+ T cells sorted from blood. The origin of the receptors is a human donor in good health.

By share of the sample, this clone is medium-sized. This chain connects TRBV6-4 to TRBJ2-3; 9 bases are shared with TRBD2. The CDR3 loop spans 16 amino acids. Per germline, CDR1 MRHNA and CDR2 SNTAGT. J was trimmed by 0 bases and V by 0 bases; bases with no gene match: 1. In nucleotides, the CDR3 is TGTGCCAGCAGTGACTCAGCGGGAGGAAGCACAGATACGCAGTATTTT. Translating it yields CASSDSAGGSTDTQYF.

J is TRBJ1-2 and V is TRBV5-5; TRBD1 might be the D (6 bases). Looked up from germline, CDR1 is SGHKS and CDR2 is YYEKEE (reference sequence). The CDR3 has 17 amino acids. Trimming took 0 bases from V and 4 from J, leaving 19 bases between them. CDR3 sequence (DNA): TGTGCCAGCAGCTTGGGTATTGGTTACAGGGCCTCCTATGGCTACACCTTC. Its translation is CASSLGIGYRASYGYTF.

This sequence joins TRBV5-4 and TRBJ2-4; weak D call: TRBD1 (6 bases). With 8 bases removed from V and 1 base from J, the gap between germline ends came to 10 bases. There are 13 residues in the CDR3. Germline V gene sequence: CDR1 SGHNT, CDR2 YYREEE (reference sequence). The CDR3 DNA is TGTGCCAGTCATGGACAGGCCAAAAACATTCAGTACTTC. It specifies CASHGQAKNIQYF.

The chain carries TRBV25-1 and TRBJ1-1, with a tentative D call TRBD1 (5 bases). This CDR3 is 13 amino acids long. Germline V gene sequence: CDR1 MGHDK, CDR2 SYGVNS. Trimming took 6 bases from V and 5 from J, leaving 13 bases between them. Here the CDR3 DNA reads TGTGCCAGCAGCCGGCAGGGATCTACTGAAGCTTTCTTT. It yields the protein CASSRQGSTEAFF.

This chain joins TRBV4-1 and TRBJ2-7; D is unresolved. This CDR3 is built from 13 residues. V was trimmed by 0 bases and J by 6 bases, leaving 9 bases between them. From germline, CDR1 is MGHRA and CDR2 YSYEKL. The CDR3 DNA reads as TGCGCCAGCAGCCAAGATACACGGTTCGAGCAGTACTTC. This sequence encodes CASSQDTRFEQYF.

The V and J genes are TRBV19 and TRBJ1-1; D perhaps matches TRBD1 (6 bases). This CDR3 has 12 amino acids. Germline assignment: CDR1 LNHDA and CDR2 SQIVND (reference sequence). V lost 4 bases, J lost 7 bases, and 10 bases lay in between. The CDR3 nucleotides are TGTGCCAGTAGTACATGGACAGATGAAGCTTTCTTT. Amino acids: CASSTWTDEAFF.

This chain links TRBV6-5 with TRBJ1-3, with D perhaps matching TRBD1 (5 bases). The CDR3 sequence is 14 residues long. The germline V gene has CDR1 MNHEY and CDR2 SVGAGI. Trimming cost V 8 bases and J 0 bases, with 11 bases left between them. The CDR3 sequence is CASGGGFSGNTIYF. As DNA, the CDR3 is TGTGCCAGCGGGGGAGGGTTCTCTGGAAACACCATATATTTT.

The rearrangement uses TRBV27 and TRBJ2-7; 8 bases agree with TRBD1. This CDR3 is 13 amino acids long. Germline V CDR1 and CDR2: MNHEY, SMNVEV (reference sequence). J lost 2 bases, V lost 6 bases, and 3 bases had no gene match. The CDR3 DNA follows: TGTGCCAGCAGACCGACAGGGGCCTACGAGCAGTACTTC. Translation gives CASRPTGAYEQYF.

This rearrangement joins TRBV19 to TRBJ2-7, with 7 bases lining up with TRBD2. The V segment lost 10 bases and the J segment 0 bases; nucleotides outside the gene matches: 9. Germline V gene data show CDR1 as LNHDA and CDR2 as SQIVND (reference sequence). The CDR3 is made up of 14 amino acids. The CDR3 DNA follows: TGTGCCACCAAGTACGGCGGGAGCTCCTACGAGCAGTACTTC. Its protein is CATKYGGSSYEQYF. Supplemented by reference TRBV19 and TRBJ2-7, the full variable domain reads DGGITQSPKYLFRKEGQNVTLSCEQNLNHDAMYWYRQDPGQGLRLIYYSQIVNDFQKGDIAEGYSVSREKKESFPLTVTSAQKNPTAFYLCATKYGGSSYEQYFGPGTRLTVT.

This chain links TRBV4-1 with TRBJ2-7; D unresolved. The CDR3 consists of 13 residues. Germline-derived CDR1 and CDR2 are MGHRA and YSYEKL. V was clipped by 1 base and J by 7 bases, with 11 bases between them. CDR3: CASSQGLSREQYF. The CDR3, as DNA: TGCGCCAGCAGCCAAGGACTGTCTAGGGAGCAGTACTTC.

The chain links TRBV6-1 to TRBJ2-2, with D unresolved. CDR1 is MNHNS and CDR2 is SASEGT in the germline V gene. The CDR3 totals 13 residues. Deletions cut 4 bases from V and 6 bases from J, with 9 bases between. The CDR3 nucleotides are TGTGCCAGCAGTGGAGTAAGGGCCGGGGAGCTGTTTTTT. Amino acids: CASSGVRAGELFF.

This chain uses TRBV5-1 with TRBJ2-2; 12 bases align to TRBD2. J was trimmed by 7 bases and V by 2 bases; bases with no gene match: 9. Germline V gives CDR1 SGHRS, CDR2 YFSETQ. This CDR3 spans 17 amino acids. CDR3 DNA sequence: TGCGCCAGCAGCTTAGGTCTGACTAGCGGGAGTGGCGGGGAGCTGTTTTTT. It specifies CASSLGLTSGSGGELFF.

This clone was detected once. The chain links TRBV29-1 to TRBJ2-7, with a possible D match to TRBD2 (7 bases). Germline V gene lookup returns CDR1 SQVTM and CDR2 ANQGSEA. The ends were cut back, 5 bases at V and 10 bases at J, with 18 bases in the middle. This CDR3 comprises 12 residues. In DNA form, the CDR3 reads TGCAGCGTTTACCTACCAGCGGGACAACAGTACTTC. Translated: CSVYLPAGQQYF.

This clone has only one observation. DNA of the CDR3: TGCGCCAGCAGCACCCTACTGTCGGGGGAGACCCAGTACTTC. It translates to CASSTLLSGETQYF. The chain recombines TRBV5-1 with TRBJ2-5; perhaps TRBD2 as D (5 bases). Trimming cost V 4 bases and J 5 bases, with 15 bases left between them. The germline CDR1 and CDR2 sequences are SGHRS and YFSETQ. The CDR3 consists of 14 residues.

The V call is TRBV19, the J call TRBJ2-7; 11 nucleotides align to TRBD1. Germline values: CDR1 LNHDA, CDR2 SQIVND (reference sequence). The V and J ends lost 6 bases and 3 bases, in that order; junction bases with no gene match: 7. This CDR3 has 15 residues. The CDR3 sequence: CASSHGQGAFYEQYF. In nucleotides, the CDR3 is TGTGCCAGTAGCCACGGACAGGGGGCTTTCTACGAGCAGTACTTC. The entire variable domain, with the rest obtained from reference TRBV19 and TRBJ2-7, is as follows: DGGITQSPKYLFRKEGQNVTLSCEQNLNHDAMYWYRQDPGQGLRLIYYSQIVNDFQKGDIAEGYSVSREKKESFPLTVTSAQKNPTAFYLCASSHGQGAFYEQYFGPGTRLTVT.

The rearrangement uses TRBV9 and TRBJ2-1; TRBD1 or TRBD2 may be the D gene (5 bases each). This CDR3 is built from 15 residues. The V and J ends lost 0 bases and 3 bases respectively, with 10 bases between them. CDR1 is SGDLS and CDR2 is YYNGEE in the germline V gene. The CDR3 here is CASSVVHGGYNEQFF. In DNA form, the CDR3 reads TGTGCCAGCAGCGTAGTTCATGGGGGCTACAATGAGCAGTTCTTC.

The V gene is TRBV28, the J gene TRBJ2-7, with 7 positions matching TRBD2. The CDR3 loop spans 15 amino acids. V lost 6 bases to trimming and J lost 2 bases; unmatched junction nucleotides: 10. The germline CDR1 and CDR2 sequences are MDHEN and SYDVKM. The CDR3 loop is CASRGTASGTYEQYF. Here the CDR3 DNA reads TGTGCCAGCAGAGGTACGGCTAGCGGAACCTACGAGCAGTACTTC.

The V call is TRBV15, the J call TRBJ1-5, with D perhaps matching TRBD1 (6 bases). Trimming shortened V by 4 bases and J by 3 bases, and 16 bases separated the two germline ends. The CDR3 has 16 amino acids. Germline CDR1 reads LNHNV; CDR2 reads YYDKDF (reference sequence). Here the CDR3 reads CATSMDSYYSNQPQHF. The CDR3 nucleotides read TGTGCCACCAGCATGGACAGCTATTATTCCAATCAGCCCCAGCATTTT.

This clone was seen a single time. V usage is TRBV7-9 and J usage is TRBJ2-7; D gene uncertain. The CDR3 totals 11 residues. The V end lost 3 bases, the J end lost 1 base, and 1 base lay between the germline ends. Germline CDR1 SEHNR, CDR2 FQNEAQ (reference sequence). The CDR3 DNA reads TGTGCCAGCAGCTTTTCCTACGAGCAGTACTTC. Amino acid sequence: CASSFSYEQYF. Full variable domain (missing parts from reference TRBV7-9 and TRBJ2-7): DTGVSQNPRHKITKRGQNVTFRCDPISEHNRLYWYRQTLGQGPEFLTYFQNEAQLEKSRLLSDRFSAERPKGSFSTLEIQRTEQGDSAMYLCASSFSYEQYFGPGTRLTVT.

This chain connects TRBV9 to TRBJ2-2; possibly TRBD1 for D (5 bases). Trimming removed 0 bases at V and 5 bases at J, with 11 bases between. The germline gives CDR1 SGDLS, CDR2 YYNGEE. This CDR3 contains 15 residues. The CDR3 spells CASSVVGQITGELFF. DNA for the CDR3: TGTGCCAGCAGCGTAGTAGGACAAATTACCGGGGAGCTGTTTTTT.

The CDR3 here is CASSPLAGAVGELFF. For the CDR3, the DNA is TGTGCCAGCAGCCCACTAGCGGGAGCAGTGGGGGAGCTGTTTTTT. The rearrangement joins TRBV9 to TRBJ2-2, with 11 bases that match TRBD2. The CDR3 has 15 residues. V dropped 4 bases and J dropped 8; count of bases not matched to a gene: 7. The germline V gene encodes CDR1 SGDLS and CDR2 YYNGEE.

The chain carries TRBV7-9 and TRBJ1-1, with D hard to call. Germline V CDR1 and CDR2: SEHNR, FQNEAQ (reference sequence). The CDR3 totals 11 residues. Trimming shortened V by 4 bases and J by 7 bases, and 7 bases separated the two germline ends. In DNA, the CDR3 is TGTGCCAGCAGCTCCGGTGATGAAGCTTTCTTT. This sequence encodes CASSSGDEAFF.

This clone was seen once. This rearrangement joins TRBV7-8 to TRBJ1-5; 10 positions agree with TRBD1. V was clipped by 0 bases and J by 7 bases; unmatched bases: 6. The CDR3 consists of 16 residues. CDR1 and CDR2 from the germline V gene are SGHVS and FQNEAQ. CDR3 DNA sequence: TGTGCCAGCAGCTTAGCCGGGACAGGGGCGGACCAGCCCCAGCATTTT. Its protein is CASSLAGTGADQPQHF.

The CDR3 nucleotides are TGTGCCACCAGCAGTGCTTACGAGCAGTACTTC. It codes for CATSSAYEQYF. The J gene is TRBJ2-7, the V gene TRBV15; no clear D gene. Deletions cut 3 bases from V and 4 bases from J, with 4 bases between. The CDR3 sequence is 11 residues long. In germline, CDR1 is LNHNV, CDR2 YYDKDF (reference sequence).

As to this clone: The same CDR3 arises from other DNA sequences in this sample as well. The rearrangement links TRBV14 to TRBJ2-7, with unresolved D. This CDR3 has 13 amino acids. The germline V gene encodes CDR1 SGHDN and CDR2 FVKESK. The ends were cut back, 1 base at V and 2 bases at J, with 6 bases in the middle. The CDR3 nucleotides read TGTGCCAGCAGCCAAGGTGGTCCCTACGAGCAGTACTTC. This translates into CASSQGGPYEQYF.